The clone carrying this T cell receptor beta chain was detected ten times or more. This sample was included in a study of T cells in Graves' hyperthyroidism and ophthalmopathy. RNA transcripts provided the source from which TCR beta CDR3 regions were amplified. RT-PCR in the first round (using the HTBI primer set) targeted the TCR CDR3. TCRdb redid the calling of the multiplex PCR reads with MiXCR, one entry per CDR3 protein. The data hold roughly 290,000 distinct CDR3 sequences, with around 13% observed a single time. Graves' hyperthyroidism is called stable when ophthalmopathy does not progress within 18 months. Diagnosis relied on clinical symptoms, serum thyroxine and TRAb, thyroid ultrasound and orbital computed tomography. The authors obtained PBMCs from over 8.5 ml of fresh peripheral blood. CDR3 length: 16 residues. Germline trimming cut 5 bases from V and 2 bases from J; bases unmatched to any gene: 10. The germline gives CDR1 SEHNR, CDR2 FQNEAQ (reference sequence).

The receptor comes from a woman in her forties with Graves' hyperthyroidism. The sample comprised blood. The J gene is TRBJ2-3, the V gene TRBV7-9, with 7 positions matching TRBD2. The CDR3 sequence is CASSLGREGSTDTQYF. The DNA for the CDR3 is TGTGCCAGCAGCCTCGGTAGGGAGGGGTCCACAGATACGCAGTATTTT.